These T cell receptor beta chains were read from a single sample in a study of identical twins. TCRdb called the 5' RACE reads again in MiXCR, with one record for every CDR3 protein. The sample has some 240,000 distinct CDR3 sequences, approximately 8.3% seen once. Another study also made use of these data, one on yellow fever vaccine responses in identical twins.

Sequencing used CD8+ T cells sorted from blood. These TCRs come from a woman younger than 30 in good health. Each CDR3 is given with its conserved first and last residue. Fields, in order: J gene, V gene, D gene, clone size, CDR3 DNA, CDR3 protein. The D gene is left open where the match is weak. Only part of the rows carry a size: once, few, many, or a class if the clone is expanded.

TRBJ2-1 TRBV3-1 . few TGTGCCAGCAGCCAAGTAGGGGTCCACCCTGAGCAGTTCTTC CASSQVGVHPEQFF
TRBJ2-2 TRBV30 . . TGTGCCTGGAGTACCCACACCGGGGAGCTGTTTTTT CAWSTHTGELFF
TRBJ2-7 TRBV7-9 . few TGTGCCAGCAGCTTAGCGTCCTTCTACGAGCAGTACTTC CASSLASFYEQYF
TRBJ2-2 TRBV2 . few TGTGCCAGCCTCGAAGACACCGGGGAGCTGTTTTTT CASLEDTGELFF
TRBJ1-2 TRBV5-1 TRBD1 few TGCGCCAGCAGCTTGTTGCAGGGGGCGGACTATGGCTACACCTTC CASSLLQGADYGYTF
TRBJ2-1 TRBV20-1 . many TGCAGTGCTAGAGCCGCGCGGGACAACTACAATGAGCAGTTCTTC CSARAARDNYNEQFF
TRBJ2-3 TRBV7-2 . . TGTGCCAGCAGCTTAGTAGGGGACACAAAAAACACAGATACGCAGTATTTT CASSLVGDTKNTDTQYF
TRBJ2-7 TRBV20-1 TRBD1 few TGCAGTGCTAAATTCCGGGACAGGGTTTATGAGCAGTACTTC CSAKFRDRVYEQYF
TRBJ2-5 TRBV10-2 TRBD2 . TGCGCCAGCGCAAATTTAGCGGGAGAGACCCAGTACTTC CASANLAGETQYF
TRBJ2-7 TRBV19 TRBD2 . TGTGCCAGTACTCGCACGGGGGGGGACGAGCAGTACTTC CASTRTGGDEQYF
TRBJ2-7 TRBV7-9 . many TGTGCCAGCAGCTTAAGTGATGGCAGGGGCCACGAGCAGTACTTC CASSLSDGRGHEQYF
TRBJ2-3 TRBV15 . . TGTGCCACCAGCAGAGACAGGGGAGGGTCAGATACGCAGTATTTT CATSRDRGGSDTQYF
TRBJ2-1 TRBV12-3/TRBV12-4 . many TGTGCCAGCAGGAGTCTCTACAATGAGCAGTTCTTC CASRSLYNEQFF
TRBJ2-7 TRBV29-1 . many TGCAGCGTTCGAGCAGGGGCCTACGAGCAGTACTTC CSVRAGAYEQYF
TRBJ2-7 TRBV20-1 . few TGCAGTGCTAGGAAACTTGACAGCTACGAGCAGTACTTC CSARKLDSYEQYF
TRBJ2-3 TRBV7-9 TRBD2 many TGTGCCAGCAGCTCATGGACTAGAGGCGCAGATACGCAGTATTTT CASSSWTRGADTQYF
TRBJ2-2 TRBV4-3 TRBD2 many TGCGCCAGCAGCCAACAAGGACTAGCGGCCCACCGGGTAAACACCGGGGAGCTGTTTTTT CASSQQGLAAHRVNTGELFF
TRBJ2-7 TRBV3-1 TRBD1 many TGTGCCAGCAGCCAAATGGGGACAGGGGTCTACGAGCAGTACTTC CASSQMGTGVYEQYF
TRBJ1-1 TRBV20-1 TRBD1 many TGCAGTGCTAGAGGGGACAGGGGGCACACTGAAGCTTTCTTT CSARGDRGHTEAFF
TRBJ2-1 TRBV11-2 TRBD1 . TGTGCCAGCAGCTTAGGGGAAGCTAACAGGGGGTTCTTC CASSLGEANRGFF
TRBJ1-1 TRBV7-9 . many TGTGCCAGCAGGGGAGACGGGGGGTACACTGAAGCTTTCTTT CASRGDGGYTEAFF
TRBJ1-5 TRBV7-2 TRBD1 few TGTGCCAGCAGCCGACAGGGTTTTAATCAGCCCCAGCATTTT CASSRQGFNQPQHF
TRBJ1-2 TRBV29-1 . many TGCAGCGTTGACTCGGCAGCCAAGGACTATGGCTACACCTTC CSVDSAAKDYGYTF
TRBJ1-4 TRBV6-1 . . TGTGCCACCCAAACGAACTCGGGGGGAAATGAAAAACTGTTTTTT CATQTNSGGNEKLFF
TRBJ2-2 TRBV20-1 . many TGCAGTGCTAGAGCCGGCGCGTCGAACACCGGGGAGCTGTTTTTT CSARAGASNTGELFF
TRBJ2-2 TRBV7-9 . few TGTGCCAGCAGCTTTACGGGGGTGTCCGCCGGGGAGCTGTTTTTT CASSFTGVSAGELFF
TRBJ1-4 TRBV15 . . TGTGCCACCAGCAGAGATGAGGCAGGGTTTGCAACTAATGAAAAACTGTTTTTT CATSRDEAGFATNEKLFF
TRBJ2-1 TRBV4-2 . . TGTGCCAGCAGCCAAGAGGCGGGTTACAATGAGCAGTTCTTC CASSQEAGYNEQFF
TRBJ2-5 TRBV6-1 TRBD2 few TGTGCCAGCAGGACTAGCGGGAGTCATGAGACCCAGTACTTC CASRTSGSHETQYF
TRBJ2-7 TRBV4-3 TRBD2 few TGCGCCAGCAGCCAAGGTTCTAGCGGCTACTACGAGCAGTACTTC CASSQGSSGYYEQYF
TRBJ2-2 TRBV20-1 . . TGCAGTGCTAGCGATGGCGTCGGGCTCAACACCGGGGAGCTGTTTTTT CSASDGVGLNTGELFF
TRBJ2-3 TRBV5-6 TRBD2 . TGTGCCAGCAGCTTGGGAATCACCGGGACTAGAGCGGATACGCAGTATTTT CASSLGITGTRADTQYF
TRBJ1-1 TRBV28 TRBD1 many TGTGCCAGCACCGAACAGGGGGCGATCACTGAAGCTTTCTTT CASTEQGAITEAFF
TRBJ2-3 TRBV30 . . TGTGCCTGGAGTGTCGTCAAGCCAGATACGCAGTATTTT CAWSVVKPDTQYF
TRBJ2-7 TRBV9 . many TGTGCCAGCAGCGTAGCTGCTCGCACCTACGAGCAGTACTTC CASSVAARTYEQYF
TRBJ2-2 TRBV28 TRBD1 many TGTGCCAGCAGCCGGGACAGGGTCCCCGGGGAGCTGTTTTTT CASSRDRVPGELFF
TRBJ1-6 TRBV20-1 . many TGCAGTGCTAGAGAACCGGCCGATAATTCACCCCTCCACTTT CSAREPADNSPLHF
TRBJ2-3 TRBV20-1 TRBD2 . TGCAGTGCTAGAGATCTCGGACTAGCGGGGCCCCCCATGCGTAGCACAGATACGCAGTATTTT CSARDLGLAGPPMRSTDTQYF
TRBJ1-1 TRBV2 . few TGTGCCAGCATTGAGGCGGTGGCTTTCTTT CASIEAVAFF
TRBJ2-1 TRBV11-2 . many TGTGCCAGCAGCTTATCCGCCGGGATGTCCAATGAGCAGTTCTTC CASSLSAGMSNEQFF